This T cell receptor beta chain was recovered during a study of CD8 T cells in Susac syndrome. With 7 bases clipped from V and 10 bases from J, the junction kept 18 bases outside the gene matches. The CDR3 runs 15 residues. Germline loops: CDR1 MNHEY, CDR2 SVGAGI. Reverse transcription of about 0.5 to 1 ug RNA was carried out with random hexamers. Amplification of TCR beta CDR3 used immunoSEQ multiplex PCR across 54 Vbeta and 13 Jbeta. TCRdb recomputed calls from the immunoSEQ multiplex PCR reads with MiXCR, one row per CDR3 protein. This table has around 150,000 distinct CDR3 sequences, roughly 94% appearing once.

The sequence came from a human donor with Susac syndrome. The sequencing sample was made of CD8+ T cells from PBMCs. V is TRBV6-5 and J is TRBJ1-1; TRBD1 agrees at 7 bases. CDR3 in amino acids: CASTERGLLIFLAFF. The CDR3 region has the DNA TGTGCCAGCACCGAGAGGGGGCTTTTAATCTTTCTAGCTTTCTTT.